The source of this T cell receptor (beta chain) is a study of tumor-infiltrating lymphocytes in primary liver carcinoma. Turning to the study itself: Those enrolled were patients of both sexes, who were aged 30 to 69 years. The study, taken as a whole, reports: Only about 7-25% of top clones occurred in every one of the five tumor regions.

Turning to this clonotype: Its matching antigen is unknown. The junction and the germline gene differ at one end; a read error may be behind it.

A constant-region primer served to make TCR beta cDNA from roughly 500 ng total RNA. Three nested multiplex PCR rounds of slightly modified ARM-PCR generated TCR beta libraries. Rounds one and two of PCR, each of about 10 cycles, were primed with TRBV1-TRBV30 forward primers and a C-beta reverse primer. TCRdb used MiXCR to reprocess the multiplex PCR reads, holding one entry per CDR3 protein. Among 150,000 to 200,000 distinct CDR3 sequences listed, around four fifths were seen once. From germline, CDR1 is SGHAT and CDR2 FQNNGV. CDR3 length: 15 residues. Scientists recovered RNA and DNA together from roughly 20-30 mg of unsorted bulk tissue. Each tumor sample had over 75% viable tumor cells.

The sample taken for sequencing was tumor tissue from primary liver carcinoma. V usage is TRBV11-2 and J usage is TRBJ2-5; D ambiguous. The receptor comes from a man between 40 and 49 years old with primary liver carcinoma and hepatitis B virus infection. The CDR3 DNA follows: TGTGCCAGCAGCCCTGTCCGGCTAGTCCCAGAGACCCACTACTTC. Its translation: CASSPVRLVPETHYF. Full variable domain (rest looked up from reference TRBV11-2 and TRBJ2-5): EAGVAQSPRYKIIEKRQSVAFWCNPISGHATLYWYQQILGQGPKLLIQFQNNGVVDDSQLPKDRFSAERLKGVDSTLKIQPAKLEDSAVYLCASSPVRLVPETHYFGPGTRLLVL.